Following are 9 T cell receptor beta chains from one sample sequenced in a study of blood T cell repertoires in COVID-19. Profiling relied on immunoSEQ multiplex PCR, and the TCRdb table lists in-frame clones only, not all of them. The sample has about 68,000 clones, 75% to 95% seen once. The sequencing input was peripheral blood. The receptors stem from a woman aged 60-75 years with active COVID-19.

The rearrangement links TRBV3-1 (or the pseudogene TRBV3-2) to TRBJ1-3, with 8 nucleotides matching TRBD1. There are 14 residues in the CDR3. V was pared by 2 bases and J by 8 bases, with 5 bases of the junction left unmatched. Looked up from germline, CDR1 is LGHDT and CDR2 is YNNKEL (reference sequence). The CDR3 nucleotides read TGTGCCAGCAGCCAACCCCAGGGGGCACACACCATATATTTT. Protein product: CASSQPQGAHTIYF.

The J gene is TRBJ2-3, the V gene TRBV9; weak D call: TRBD2 (5 bases). The CDR3 runs to 16 residues. The germline CDR1 and CDR2 sequences are SGDLS and YYNGEE. V lost 0 bases to trimming and J lost 2 bases, with 13 bases between them. The CDR3 is CASSVGPGFATDTQYF. The DNA of the CDR3 is TGTGCCAGCAGCGTAGGTCCGGGGTTTGCCACAGATACGCAGTATTTT.

A note on this clone: A junction boundary mismatches the germline segment, possibly from a read error. Other DNA sequences in this sample translate to the same CDR3. V is TRBV29-1 and J is TRBJ2-1; 7 bases fit TRBD2. The CDR3 totals 17 residues. Germline values: CDR1 SQVTM, CDR2 ANQGSEA. The CDR3 DNA reads as TGCAGCGCCCGTGCCAGCGGGAAGGGATTCTCCTACAATGAACAGTTCTTC. It specifies CSARASGKGFSYNEQFF.

The chain uses TRBV27 and TRBJ2-5, with 10 bases identical to TRBD2. With V trimmed by 6 bases and J by 5 bases, 3 bases remained unmatched. This CDR3 spans 13 amino acids. Germline V gene lookup returns CDR1 MNHEY and CDR2 SMNVEV (reference sequence). CDR3 residues: CASSKREGETQYF. For the CDR3, the DNA is TGTGCCAGCAGCAAGCGGGAGGGCGAGACCCAGTACTTC.

V gene TRBV18 combines with J gene TRBJ2-5, with D possibly being TRBD1 (5 bases). The CDR3 runs 16 residues. Looked up from germline, CDR1 is KGHSH and CDR2 is LQKENI. Trimming left V 2 bases short and J 2 bases short, with 15 bases between. In DNA, the CDR3 is TGTGCCAGCTCACCAAGGGGCCCGTCCCTTCAAGAGACCCAGTACTTC. This sequence encodes CASSPRGPSLQETQYF.

This clone is a singleton in its sample. V and J are TRBV6-1 and TRBJ1-1; D uncertain. This CDR3 has 14 amino acids. The V end lost 3 bases, the J end lost 5 bases, and 13 bases lay between the germline ends. Germline CDR1 reads MNHNS; CDR2 reads SASEGT. The CDR3 protein is CASSEPTSGTEAFF. DNA for the CDR3: TGTGCCAGCAGTGAGCCGACTTCGGGAACTGAAGCTTTCTTT.

This chain uses TRBV23-1 with TRBJ2-4, with D possibly TRBD1 on 6 matching bases. TRBV23-1 is labeled an ORF, and its function is uncertain. This CDR3 has 16 residues. V lost 3 bases and J 0 bases, leaving 12 bases between the germline ends. The CDR3 region is CASSHPGHKAKNIQYF. The CDR3 nucleotides read TGCGCCAGCAGTCATCCGGGACACAAAGCCAAAAACATTCAGTACTTC.

The chain uses TRBV3-1 (or the pseudogene TRBV3-2) and TRBJ2-3; D gene unclear. The germline CDR1 and CDR2 sequences are LGHDT and YNNKEL (reference sequence). The CDR3 totals 14 residues. V lost 1 base, J lost 0 bases, and 5 bases lay in between. CDR3 DNA sequence: TGTGCCAGCAGCCAAGTGGGCAGCACAGATACGCAGTATTTT. It encodes CASSQVGSTDTQYF.

J is TRBJ1-2 and V is TRBV10-2, with D hard to call. The germline gives CDR1 WSHSY, CDR2 SAAADI. With 0 bases removed from V and 4 bases from J, the gap between germline ends came to 6 bases. The CDR3 loop spans 13 amino acids. The CDR3 region is CASSESQAYGYTF. CDR3 nucleotides: TGCGCCAGCAGTGAGTCCCAAGCCTATGGCTACACCTTC.